What follows is one T cell receptor beta chain and its context. Only in-frame clones appear in the TCRdb table, and some are missing; sequencing was by immunoSEQ multiplex PCR. The sample carries about 150,000 clones, approximately 90% recorded once. The data were taken from a study of blood T cell repertoires in COVID-19. Across the study: Sample material is recorded as cDNA or gDNA derived from T cells, B-cell-depleted T cells, or PBMCs.

Trimming stripped 0 bases from V and 2 bases from J, with 12 bases between. Germline CDR1 SGDLS, CDR2 YYNGEE. This CDR3 region has 16 residues. The rearrangement links TRBV9 to TRBJ1-3; D remains ambiguous. This clonotype was obtained from a woman between 50 and 59 years old with acute or convalescent COVID-19. The sequencing input was peripheral blood. This chain's CDR3 is CASSVDPRGTGNTIYF. As DNA, the CDR3 is TGTGCCAGCAGCGTAGACCCTCGAGGCACTGGAAACACCATATATTTT. Full variable domain (remainder filled in from reference TRBV9 and TRBJ1-3): DSGVTQTPKHLITATGQRVTLRCSPRSGDLSVYWYQQSLDQGLQFLIQYYNGEERAKGNILERFSAQQFPDLHSELNLSSLELGDSALYFCASSVDPRGTGNTIYFGEGSWLTVV.